The next 19 T cell receptor beta chains were all read from a single sample in a study of radiotherapy plus CTLA-4 blockade in lung cancer. The method was immunoSEQ multiplex PCR; TCRdb's version includes in-frame clones alone and lacks a portion of them. The sample has about 85,000 clones, 75% to 90% seen once. The starting material was peripheral blood, obtained from a patient treated with radiotherapy plus ipilimumab. The receptors here all came from a human donor with non-small cell lung cancer who had a partial response to radiotherapy plus ipilimumab.

This sequence joins TRBV28 and TRBJ2-4, with TRBD1 identical over 7 bases. With 5 bases clipped from V and 1 base from J, the junction kept 11 bases outside the gene matches. There are 17 residues in the CDR3. CDR1 and CDR2 from the germline V gene are MDHEN and SYDVKM. This CDR3 reads CASSPQTGVGAKNIQYF. The CDR3 bases are TGTGCCAGCAGTCCCCAAACAGGGGTTGGCGCCAAAAACATTCAGTACTTC.

The chain carries TRBV4-1 and TRBJ2-1, with TRBD2 identical over 9 bases. Germline V gene lookup returns CDR1 MGHRA and CDR2 YSYEKL. Trimming took 1 base from V and 7 from J; bases not matched to a gene: 11. CDR3 length equals 17 residues. In DNA, the CDR3 is TGCGCCAGCAGCCAAGTTGGCGGGAGGGCCAGAGGGAATGAGCAGTTCTTC. Translation: CASSQVGGRARGNEQFF.

This sequence joins TRBV5-1 and TRBJ1-1; a possible D gene is TRBD1 (5 bases). V lost 0 bases, J lost 3 bases, and 12 bases lay in between. The CDR3 is made up of 15 amino acids. Germline V lookup: CDR1 SGHRS, CDR2 YFSETQ. The DNA of the CDR3 is TGCGCCAGCAGCTTGGAAGCGGGGACGGACACTGAAGCTTTCTTT. This encodes CASSLEAGTDTEAFF.

As for this clone: The junction shows a germline mismatch at one end, possibly a read error. J is TRBJ2-6 and V is TRBV7-7; the D is unclear. Germline V gene data show CDR1 as SSHAT and CDR2 as FNYEAQ (reference sequence). The CDR3 is 16 amino acids. The CDR3 region is CASSVGPGSGANVLTF. The CDR3 bases are TGTGCTAGCAGCGTAGGGCCGGGCTCTGGGGCCAACGTCCTGACTTTC.

The V and J genes are TRBV30 and TRBJ1-4; 11 nucleotides match TRBD1. CDR1 GTSNPN and CDR2 SVGIG come from the germline V gene (reference sequence). After removal of 4 bases from V and 8 bases from J, the junction contained 9 bases not matched to a gene. The CDR3 loop spans 15 amino acids. CDR3 protein: CAWNLAGTGGEKLFF. The CDR3, as DNA: TGTGCCTGGAACCTGGCCGGGACAGGGGGGGAAAAACTGTTTTTT.

The genes are TRBV6-5 and TRBJ2-3, with TRBD2 matching 10 bases. Losses at the gene ends were 6 bases for V and 6 bases for J; bases not matched to a gene: 6. Germline V gene lookup returns CDR1 MNHEY and CDR2 SVGAGI. The CDR3 covers 14 residues. CDR3 amino acids: CASSLTSGSDTQYF. Here the CDR3 DNA reads TGTGCCAGCAGCCTGACTAGCGGGTCGGATACGCAGTATTTT.

The genes are TRBV6-1 and TRBJ1-1; unclear D gene. V was pared by 8 bases and J by 0 bases, with 13 bases between. Germline V gives CDR1 MNHNS, CDR2 SASEGT. The CDR3 extends over 14 amino acids. The CDR3 loop reads CASGGIGMNTEAFF. The CDR3 DNA reads TGTGCCAGCGGAGGTATAGGGATGAACACTGAAGCTTTCTTT.

This clone has only one observation. The chain joins TRBV5-5 to TRBJ1-6; TRBD1 is a possible D gene (5 bases). The V end was cut by 5 bases, the J end by 9 bases, with 18 bases between. The CDR3 totals 15 residues. Germline CDR1 is SGHKS and CDR2 is YYEKEE (reference sequence). CDR3 protein: CASRTGTPGSSPLHF. CDR3 nucleotides: TGTGCCAGCAGGACCGGGACGCCCGGGAGTTCACCCCTCCACTTT.

The chain couples TRBV28 to TRBJ2-2, with TRBD2 as a possible D gene (6 bases). Trimming took 5 bases from V and 1 from J, leaving 14 bases between them. Germline V gives CDR1 MDHEN, CDR2 SYDVKM. The CDR3 runs to 16 residues. CDR3 amino acids: CASSLILALNTGELFF. Here the CDR3 DNA reads TGTGCCAGCAGTCTCATTCTAGCGTTGAACACCGGGGAGCTGTTTTTT. Full variable domain (rest looked up from reference TRBV28 and TRBJ2-2): DVKVTQSSRYLVKRTGEKVFLECVQDMDHENMFWYRQDPGLGLRLIYFSYDVKMKEKGDIPEGYSVSREKKERFSLILESASTNQTSMYLCASSLILALNTGELFFGEGSRLTVL.

V gene TRBV5-1 combines with J gene TRBJ1-1; D is perhaps TRBD1 (6 bases). Germline assignment: CDR1 SGHRS and CDR2 YFSETQ. Trimming left V 3 bases short and J 1 base short, with 13 bases between. The CDR3 contains 15 residues. CDR3 sequence (DNA): TGCGCCAGCAGCTCCCGTGGGACACGGAACACTGAAGCTTTCTTT. This codes for CASSSRGTRNTEAFF. Variable domain in full (rest from reference TRBV5-1 and TRBJ1-1): KAGVTQTPRYLIKTRGQQVTLSCSPISGHRSVSWYQQTPGQGLQFLFEYFSETQRNKGNFPGRFSGRQFSNSRSEMNVSTLELGDSALYLCASSSRGTRNTEAFFGQGTRLTVV.

In its sample, this clone was seen a few times. The chain joins TRBV7-9 to TRBJ2-7; D unresolved. The V gene's germline CDR1 is SEHNR and CDR2 FQNEAQ (reference sequence). The CDR3 has 12 residues. V shed 6 bases and J shed 4 bases, with 10 bases lying between them. The CDR3 sequence is CASSPVQYEQYF. The CDR3 region has the DNA TGTGCCAGCAGTCCAGTCCAGTACGAGCAGTACTTC.

A few counts support this clone. V and J are TRBV4-2 and TRBJ1-3; D remains unclear. From germline, CDR1 is LGHNA and CDR2 YNFKEQ. The CDR3 has 16 amino acids. V was trimmed by 1 base and J by 8 bases, leaving 18 bases between them. In DNA, the CDR3 is TGTGCCAGCAGCCAAGTCGAGTCACGGGTGATCCACACCATATATTTT. Translated: CASSQVESRVIHTIYF.

The rearrangement links TRBV6-5 to TRBJ1-5; 8 bases fit TRBD1. The CDR3 is made up of 15 amino acids. The V segment lost 6 bases and the J segment 7 bases; nucleotides outside the gene matches: 11. CDR1 and CDR2 (germline): MNHEY, SVGAGI. DNA for the CDR3: TGTGCCAGCAGAAGACAGGGGAAAGCGGAACAGCCCCAGCATTTT. Its translation is CASRRQGKAEQPQHF.

V is TRBV15 and J is TRBJ1-2, with 11 bases fitting TRBD1. The CDR3 is 16 amino acids. V was pared by 3 bases and J by 2 bases, with 5 bases of the junction left unmatched. Germline CDR1 reads LNHNV; CDR2 reads YYDKDF (reference sequence). Here the CDR3 reads CATSRGGQGANYGYTF. The CDR3, as DNA: TGTGCCACCAGCAGGGGCGGACAGGGGGCCAACTATGGCTACACCTTC. The whole variable domain, remainder taken from reference TRBV15 and TRBJ1-2, is DAMVIQNPRYQVTQFGKPVTLSCSQTLNHNVMYWYQQKSSQAPKLLFHYYDKDFNNEADTPDNFQSRRPNTSFCFLDIRSPGLGDTAMYLCATSRGGQGANYGYTFGSGTRLTVV.

The chain links TRBV14 to TRBJ1-1; no clear D gene. This CDR3 comprises 14 residues. Trimming pared 4 bases from V and 7 bases from J, leaving 16 bases between. Germline lookup yields CDR1 SGHDN and CDR2 FVKESK. CDR3 region: CASSPFTREREAFF. The DNA for the CDR3 is TGTGCCAGCAGCCCCTTTACACGGGAGCGTGAAGCTTTCTTT.

The V call is TRBV6-5, the J call TRBJ1-4; the D is unclear. The CDR3 length is 13 residues. Germline lookup yields CDR1 MNHEY and CDR2 SVGAGI. The V end was cut by 3 bases, the J end by 7 bases, with 9 bases between. In nucleotides, the CDR3 is TGTGCCAGCAGTTATGCCAGTACTGAAAAACTGTTTTTT. Encoded protein: CASSYASTEKLFF.

The chain employs TRBV4-2 and TRBJ1-1; TRBD1 is a possible D gene (6 bases). There are 15 residues in the CDR3. Germline values: CDR1 LGHNA, CDR2 YNFKEQ. Between the trimmed V and J ends, which lost 3 bases and 5 bases, there was a span of 16 bases. CDR3 amino acids: CASSQETGQRTEAFF. Here the CDR3 DNA reads TGTGCCAGCAGCCAGGAAACGGGACAAAGAACTGAAGCTTTCTTT.

The genes are TRBV7-2 and TRBJ2-1; 16 bases are a match to TRBD2. Trimming took 5 bases from V and 4 from J; bases not matched to a gene: 8. Germline-derived CDR1 and CDR2 are SGHTA and FQGNSA. This CDR3 is 18 amino acids long. The DNA for the CDR3 is TGTGCCAGCAGCCATCGATCGGGACTAGCGGGAGGGTACAATGAGCAGTTCTTC. This encodes CASSHRSGLAGGYNEQFF.

This clone was found once. This chain joins TRBV5-6 and TRBJ1-6; a weak D match, TRBD1 (6 bases). The CDR3 contains 16 residues. Germline V CDR1 and CDR2: SGHDT, YYEEEE. V was cut by 0 bases and J by 8 bases, with 15 bases left in between. This chain's CDR3 is CASSLDRERFDSPLHF. The CDR3 nucleotides are TGTGCCAGCAGCTTGGACAGGGAACGGTTTGATTCACCCCTCCACTTT.